The clone carrying this TCR beta chain has just a few counts. What it binds is unknown. The V end was cut by 3 bases, the J end by 8 bases, with 8 bases between. The germline V gene encodes CDR1 MDHEN and CDR2 SYDVKM. The CDR3 consists of 11 residues. TCRdb passed the reads through MiXCR, listing each CDR3 protein once. The sample holds approximately 990,000 distinct CDR3 sequences; approximately 31% are singletons and the top ten take around 15%. The sample is drawn from a study of T cell repertoires in cytomegalovirus infection. Background on the study: The authors used CMV epitopes that were HLA-C-restricted (recently identified) and HLA-B-restricted (well studied). Carrying CMV and the relevant HLA type showed in public TCR beta signatures. Study-wide points: The study found HLA-C-restricted CMV-specific TCR beta clonotypes dominating the ex vivo response. The cumulative frequency of public TCR beta families identified carriers of CMV plus the relevant HLA.

This sample comprised cultured CD8+ T cells from PBMCs, obtained from culture after CMV antigen stimulation. The sequence was obtained from a human donor in good health (CMV status not recorded). Some clones in this sample may be carry-over from other donors' samples. The chain recombines TRBV28 with TRBJ2-7, with D hard to call. The CDR3 DNA sequence: TGTGCCAGCAGTTTCGGTGGGAAGCAGTACGTC. Its translation is CASSFGGKQYV.